Below are 22 T cell receptor beta chains sequenced from a single sample in a study of T cell responses to AZD1222 COVID-19 vaccine. Clones were sequenced by immunoSEQ multiplex PCR, and TCRdb holds only the in-frame ones, with some missing. The sample lists roughly 180,000 clones; about nine tenths were seen once. The source was peripheral blood, collected 28 days after the second AZD1222 dose. Source of these receptors: an adult who received the AZD1222 COVID-19 vaccine.

This clone was seen only once. The V call is TRBV9, the J call TRBJ1-2; TRBD1 agrees at 7 bases. The germline V gene encodes CDR1 SGDLS and CDR2 YYNGEE. Trimming took 2 bases from V and 2 from J; bases not matched to a gene: 9. This CDR3 contains 16 residues. In nucleotides, the CDR3 is TGTGCCAGCAGCGTCGACAGGGCGGGGTGGAACTATGGCTACACCTTC. Amino acid sequence: CASSVDRAGWNYGYTF.

The chain combines TRBV27 with TRBJ2-1; the D gene is possibly TRBD2 (5 bases). The CDR3 extends over 14 amino acids. Trimming took 6 bases from V and 6 from J, leaving 15 bases between them. From germline, CDR1 is MNHEY and CDR2 SMNVEV (reference sequence). The CDR3 DNA reads TGTGCCAGCAGGAATAGCGAGAGGGCCAATGAGCAGTTCTTC. This translates into CASRNSERANEQFF.

The gene calls are TRBV7-9 and TRBJ2-5; perhaps TRBD2 as D (6 bases). The ends were cut back, 5 bases at V and 5 bases at J, with 12 bases in the middle. Germline values: CDR1 SEHNR, CDR2 FQNEAQ (reference sequence). The length of the CDR3 is 13 residues. The CDR3 reads CASSPRGGETQYF. In DNA, the CDR3 is TGTGCCAGCAGCCCGAGAGGAGGGGAGACCCAGTACTTC.

The J gene is TRBJ2-3, the V gene TRBV29-1, with 13 nucleotides matching TRBD2. From germline, CDR1 is SQVTM and CDR2 ANQGSEA. V was clipped by 6 bases and J by 2 bases; unmatched bases: 8. CDR3 size: 16 residues. As DNA, the CDR3 is TGCAGCGTCGCCGGACTAGCGGGGGCCAACACAGATACGCAGTATTTT. The encoded protein is CSVAGLAGANTDTQYF.

The chain couples TRBV24-1 to TRBJ2-5; D may correspond to TRBD1 or TRBD2 (5 bases each). This CDR3 spans 17 amino acids. Deletions cut 4 bases from V and 6 bases from J, with 23 bases between. Germline V gene data show CDR1 as KGHDR and CDR2 as SFDVKD. The CDR3 DNA sequence: TGTGCCACCAGTGACCCATCCGGGACGGATAGATTAAAGACCCAGTACTTC. Encoded protein: CATSDPSGTDRLKTQYF.

The chain couples TRBV5-6 to TRBJ2-2; TRBD2 is a possible D gene (7 bases). Germline V lookup: CDR1 SGHDT, CDR2 YYEEEE. The length of the CDR3 is 15 residues. Trimming pared 4 bases from V and 1 base from J, leaving 11 bases between. CDR3 in amino acids: CASSVGGLNTGELFF. The CDR3 DNA follows: TGTGCCAGCAGCGTCGGGGGGCTGAACACCGGGGAGCTGTTTTTT.

The chain is built from TRBV7-9 and TRBJ1-1; no clear D gene. The CDR3 length is 14 residues. With 5 bases removed from V and 4 bases from J, the gap between germline ends came to 14 bases. Germline assignment: CDR1 SEHNR and CDR2 FQNEAQ (reference sequence). CDR3 bases: TGTGCCAGCAGCCCCGGCGGACTCGGCACTGAAGCTTTCTTT. Residues: CASSPGGLGTEAFF.

The chain carries TRBV18 and TRBJ1-1; D unclear. Germline assignment: CDR1 KGHSH and CDR2 LQKENI. This CDR3 region has 14 residues. V was clipped by 3 bases and J by 1 base, with 9 bases between them. In nucleotides, the CDR3 is TGTGCCAGCTCACCTAGGGCGGAGAACACTGAAGCTTTCTTT. Encoded protein: CASSPRAENTEAFF.

The chain carries TRBV11-3 and TRBJ1-3, with unresolved D. The V end was cut by 0 bases, the J end by 1 base, with 7 bases between. The CDR3 is made up of 15 amino acids. CDR1 and CDR2 from the germline V gene are SGHNT and YENEEA. The CDR3 DNA reads TGTGCCAGCAGCTTAGATTCGGCATCTGGAAACACCATATATTTT. This encodes CASSLDSASGNTIYF.

The chain has TRBV3-1 (or the pseudogene TRBV3-2) and TRBJ2-1, with 10 bases that match TRBD2. This CDR3 is built from 13 residues. Germline V CDR1 and CDR2: LGHDT, YNNKEL (reference sequence). Germline trimming cut 4 bases from V and 8 bases from J; bases unmatched to any gene: 2. The CDR3 reads CASSLSGGDEQFF. CDR3 in DNA: TGTGCCAGCAGCCTAAGCGGGGGGGATGAGCAGTTCTTC.

This CDR3 is CAISRQGEQPQHF. CDR3 in DNA: TGTGCCATCAGCAGACAGGGGGAGCAGCCCCAGCATTTT. The rearrangement joins TRBV10-3 to TRBJ1-5, with 9 bases lining up with TRBD1. The CDR3 loop spans 13 amino acids. The junction had 4 bases not matched to a gene; V was cut back by 6 bases and J by 7 bases. Germline assignment: CDR1 ENHRY and CDR2 SYGVKD.

This clone showed up just once. The chain recombines TRBV18 with TRBJ2-1, with 7 bases that match TRBD2. CDR1 and CDR2 from the germline V gene are KGHSH and LQKENI. The CDR3 is made up of 16 amino acids. The trim removed 5 bases at V and 5 bases at J, leaving 12 bases unmatched. CDR3 in DNA: TGTGCCAGCTCATCCGGGAGGCTAGCGGCTAACAATGAGCAGTTCTTC. Its protein is CASSSGRLAANNEQFF.

The rearrangement links TRBV19 to TRBJ1-5; TRBD1 might be the D (6 bases). V was cut by 6 bases and J by 1 base, with 13 bases left in between. The CDR3 contains 15 residues. CDR1 and CDR2 from the germline V gene are LNHDA and SQIVND (reference sequence). In nucleotides, the CDR3 is TGTGCCAGTAGCGACAGGAGGAGAAGCAATCAGCCCCAGCATTTT. It specifies CASSDRRRSNQPQHF.

The CDR3 sequence: CASSLVGVEGGNTIYF. The CDR3 DNA sequence: TGCGCCAGCAGCCTGGTGGGGGTAGAGGGTGGAAACACCATATATTTT. This chain connects TRBV4-1 to TRBJ1-3, with a possible D match to TRBD1 (5 bases). The germline V gene encodes CDR1 MGHRA and CDR2 YSYEKL. This CDR3 region has 16 residues. With 4 bases removed from V and 3 bases from J, the gap between germline ends came to 16 bases.

V is TRBV12-3 or TRBV12-4 and J is TRBJ2-5; the D is unclear. V lost 2 bases to trimming and J lost 5 bases, with 6 bases between them. This CDR3 is built from 12 residues. CDR3 amino acids: CASSLLGETQYF. In nucleotides, the CDR3 is TGTGCCAGCAGTTTATTAGGGGAGACCCAGTACTTC.

The genes are TRBV7-9 and TRBJ1-4; 8 positions match TRBD1. The CDR3 totals 16 residues. V shed 5 bases and J 3 bases; nucleotides not matched to a gene: 8. The germline CDR1 and CDR2 sequences are SEHNR and FQNEAQ (reference sequence). In nucleotides, the CDR3 is TGTGCCAGCAGCGCGCCTGACAGGGGAGCTAATGAAAAACTGTTTTTT. Its protein product is CASSAPDRGANEKLFF.

The V gene is TRBV27, the J gene TRBJ2-7, with a tentative D call TRBD1 (6 bases). Trimming pared 6 bases from V and 0 bases from J, leaving 15 bases between. Germline V CDR1 and CDR2: MNHEY, SMNVEV (reference sequence). CDR3 length equals 15 residues. The CDR3 bases are TGTGCCAGCAGACGAACCACAGGGTCCTCCTACGAGCAGTACTTC. Translating gives CASRRTTGSSYEQYF.

V is TRBV7-6 and J is TRBJ2-1; the D call may be TRBD1 or TRBD2 (6 bases each). CDR1 SGHVS and CDR2 FNYEAQ come from the germline V gene. V shed 7 bases and J shed 7 bases, with 20 bases lying between them. This CDR3 comprises 15 residues. The CDR3 bases are TGTGCCAGCATGCTTAGCGGAGCCAGGGGAAATGAGCAGTTCTTC. Protein product: CASMLSGARGNEQFF.

This chain joins TRBV30 and TRBJ2-5; D possibly corresponds to TRBD2 (5 bases). CDR3 length: 14 residues. V lost 0 bases, J lost 5 bases, and 13 bases lay in between. Germline V CDR1 and CDR2: GTSNPN, SVGIG (reference sequence). The CDR3 DNA sequence: TGTGCCTGGAGTGTACTAGGGTTGGGGGAGACCCAGTACTTC. As protein: CAWSVLGLGETQYF.

V usage is TRBV6-2 or TRBV6-3 and J usage is TRBJ2-1, with unresolved D. The germline gives CDR1 MNHEY, CDR2 SVGEGT. The V and J ends lost 0 bases and 3 bases respectively, with 9 bases between them. The CDR3 has 15 residues. The CDR3: CASSYSMTLYNEQFF. The CDR3 DNA is TGTGCCAGCAGTTACTCGATGACACTCTACAATGAGCAGTTCTTC.

The CDR3 region has the DNA TGTGCCAGCAGTTTCCGACAGGGAGGAGGTGGCTACACCTTC. This sequence encodes CASSFRQGGGGYTF. The chain carries TRBV27 and TRBJ1-2; TRBD1 aligns across 7 bases. This CDR3 has 14 amino acids. The germline gives CDR1 MNHEY, CDR2 SMNVEV (reference sequence). J was trimmed by 7 bases and V by 3 bases; bases with no gene match: 8.

In this sample, this clone turned up a few times. Other DNA sequences in this specimen translate into the identical CDR3. The chain is built from TRBV2 and TRBJ1-4, with unresolved D. The CDR3 extends over 14 amino acids. Germline-derived CDR1 and CDR2 are SNHLY and FYNNEI. V was trimmed by 6 bases and J by 2 bases, leaving 10 bases between them. The CDR3 loop is CASSDSATNEKLFF. DNA of the CDR3: TGTGCCAGCAGCGACTCGGCCACTAATGAAAAACTGTTTTTT.